The clone carrying this T cell receptor beta chain appeared many times. Its antigen is still unknown. CDR3 length: 16 residues. The V and J ends lost 2 bases and 6 bases, in that order; junction bases with no gene match: 13. Germline CDR1 reads MDHEN; CDR2 reads SYDVKM. In TCRdb, the 5' RACE reads were re-called with MiXCR into one record per CDR3 protein. There are about 660,000 distinct CDR3 sequences in the sample; 8% to 9% occur only once, and 0.8% to 1% lies in the top ten. This entry comes from a study of identical twins. Overall study findings and caveats: Whereas memory repertoires showed no such difference, abundant cord blood beta clonotypes carried fewer insertions. Twins shared beta out-of-frame sequences in excess, but this excess was weaker.

The sample was also reused in another study, on yellow fever vaccine responses in identical twins.

The sequence was obtained from a woman aged 18-29 years in good health. Sequencing input: PBMCs. The V and J genes are TRBV28 and TRBJ2-7; TRBD1 agrees at 7 bases. The CDR3 sequence is CASSLASQGRFREQYF. The CDR3, as DNA: TGTGCCAGCAGTTTAGCGTCACAGGGGCGCTTTCGCGAGCAGTACTTC.